These 8 T cell receptor beta chains were all obtained from the same sample, sequenced in a study of blood T cell repertoires in COVID-19. Clones were sequenced by immunoSEQ multiplex PCR, and TCRdb holds only the in-frame ones, with some missing. The profile covers a few hundred thousand clones, with 70% to 90% appearing a single time and 6.2% taken by the ten largest. The sample was peripheral blood. These TCRs come from a man in his sixties with acute or convalescent COVID-19.

This clone was picked up a small number of times. This rearrangement joins TRBV29-1 to TRBJ2-5; possibly TRBD1 for D (6 bases). Germline CDR1 reads SQVTM; CDR2 reads ANQGSEA. The CDR3 has 13 amino acids. The V and J ends lost 6 bases and 5 bases respectively, with 16 bases between them. This chain's CDR3 is CSVTGIGSETQYF. CDR3 DNA sequence: TGCAGCGTAACAGGGATTGGGAGCGAGACCCAGTACTTC. Together with reference TRBV29-1 and TRBJ2-5, the CDR3 gives the full variable domain: SAVISQKPSRDICQRGTSLTIQCQVDSQVTMMFWYRQQPGQSLTLIATANQGSEATYESGFVIDKFPISRPNLTFSTLTVSNMSPEDSSIYLCSVTGIGSETQYFGPGTRLLVL.

This chain uses TRBV28 with TRBJ2-7, with D tentatively TRBD2 (6 bases). Deletions cut 7 bases from V and 3 bases from J, with 16 bases between. CDR3 length equals 14 residues. The germline V gene has CDR1 MDHEN and CDR2 SYDVKM. CDR3 bases: TGTGCCAGCAACAACCCGGAGGGAAACTACGAGCAGTACTTC. Translation gives CASNNPEGNYEQYF.

The chain couples TRBV30 to TRBJ1-6, with 9 bases fitting TRBD1. The CDR3 runs to 12 residues. Germline V gene sequence: CDR1 GTSNPN, CDR2 SVGIG (reference sequence). The CDR3 loop reads CARDRVGSPLHF. DNA of the CDR3: TGTGCTCGGGACAGGGTAGGATCACCCCTCCACTTT. Supplemented by reference TRBV30 and TRBJ1-6, the full variable domain reads SQTIHQWPATLVQPVGSPLSLECTVEGTSNPNLYWYRQAAGRGLQLLFYSVGIGQISSEVPQNLSASRPQDRQFILSSKKLLLSDSGFYLCARDRVGSPLHFGNGTRLTVT.

In this sample, this clone turned up many times. The chain uses TRBV28 and TRBJ1-2, with D tentatively TRBD1 (5 bases). V was cut by 5 bases and J by 4 bases, with 17 bases left in between. This CDR3 is 15 amino acids long. CDR1 is MDHEN, CDR2 SYDVKM, per germline. The CDR3, as DNA: TGTGCCAGCAGTCCCCTGGCAGGGTACAGCTATGGCTACACCTTC. Amino acids: CASSPLAGYSYGYTF.

The rearrangement joins TRBV6-2 or TRBV6-3 to TRBJ2-1; TRBD2 aligns across 13 bases. CDR1 and CDR2 from the germline V gene are MNHEY and SVGEGT. The CDR3 covers 15 residues. J gave up 8 bases and V 6 bases, and 7 bases lay outside the gene matches. CDR3 DNA sequence: TGTGCCAGCAGCCCCGGACTAGCGGGAGTCGATGAGCAGTTCTTC. Protein sequence: CASSPGLAGVDEQFF.

The V and J genes are TRBV27 and TRBJ1-3; D unclear. Germline lookup yields CDR1 MNHEY and CDR2 SMNVEV (reference sequence). The V gene lost 6 bases and the J gene lost 2 bases, with 11 bases spanning the gap. The CDR3 has 14 residues. The CDR3 spells CASRARTPGNTIYF. In nucleotides, the CDR3 is TGTGCCAGCAGGGCCAGAACCCCTGGAAACACCATATATTTT.

The chain recombines TRBV7-9 with TRBJ2-7; 9 bases match TRBD2. Germline loops: CDR1 SEHNR, CDR2 FQNEAQ (reference sequence). The CDR3 is made up of 16 amino acids. Trimming at V came to 0 bases and at J to 4 bases, leaving 7 bases not matched to a gene. The CDR3 loop is CASSLAVGGRAYEQYF. For the CDR3, the DNA is TGTGCCAGCAGCTTAGCGGTAGGCGGGAGGGCGTACGAGCAGTACTTC.

The sample holds a few counts of this clone. The V gene is TRBV7-6, the J gene TRBJ2-7; 10 nucleotides align to TRBD2. The germline CDR1 and CDR2 sequences are SGHVS and FNYEAQ. The V segment lost 6 bases and the J segment 5 bases; nucleotides outside the gene matches: 13. CDR3 length equals 16 residues. The CDR3 loop is CASSPLPAGGPHEQYF. Written as DNA, the CDR3 is TGTGCCAGCAGTCCCCTCCCAGCGGGAGGGCCCCACGAGCAGTACTTC.